What follows are 27 T cell receptor beta chains derived from one specimen sequenced in a study of response to subunit inactivated influenza vaccine (dated by TCRdb to 2016 to 2019). The library relied on RT-PCR. Instrument used: Illumina HiSeq 2500. The public reads were reprocessed in TCRdb via fastp at Q25 and MiXCR, keeping in-frame beta chains. Identical CDR3 protein sequences are pooled into one entry, listed with their most common genes and DNA. This sample lists about half a million distinct CDR3 sequences; around 9.9% were detected once. The top ten hold 10% to 15% of the sample. The time point label on this specimen signifies: 45 days after influenza vaccine administration. Sample: PBMCs from blood, taken about 40 days after vaccination. These receptors were taken from a man aged 50-59 years who received an inactivated influenza vaccine. Donor details come from another sample of the same person, matched by shared clones.

This chain uses TRBV5-1 with TRBJ2-5; D is perhaps TRBD1 or TRBD2 (5 bases each). Trimming left V 7 bases short and J 5 bases short, with 12 bases between. CDR3 length: 12 amino acids. Germline loops: CDR1 SGHRS, CDR2 YFSETQ. The CDR3 loop is CASGEGFETQYF. The CDR3 DNA reads as TGCGCCAGCGGCGAGGGGTTCGAGACCCAGTACTTC.

The chain employs TRBV7-9 and TRBJ1-6, with D tentatively TRBD1 (5 bases). V was shortened by 3 bases and J by 4 bases, with 10 bases between the two germline ends. Germline CDR1 SEHNR, CDR2 FQNEAQ (reference sequence). The length of the CDR3 is 15 residues. The CDR3 protein is CASSLITGYNSPLHF. Written as DNA, the CDR3 is TGTGCCAGCAGCTTGATCACAGGATATAATTCACCCCTCCACTTT. Full variable domain (missing parts from reference TRBV7-9 and TRBJ1-6): DTGVSQNPRHKITKRGQNVTFRCDPISEHNRLYWYRQTLGQGPEFLTYFQNEAQLEKSRLLSDRFSAERPKGSFSTLEIQRTEQGDSAMYLCASSLITGYNSPLHFGNGTRLTVT.

This clonotype has only a few counts. The chain uses TRBV10-3 and TRBJ2-3; 7 bases fit TRBD2. After removal of 9 bases from V and 2 bases from J, the junction contained 2 bases not matched to a gene. The CDR3 is 12 residues long. In germline, CDR1 is ENHRY, CDR2 SYGVKD. DNA of the CDR3: TGTGCCATTGGGACTACCACAGATACGCAGTATTTT. It yields the protein CAIGTTTDTQYF.

Ten or more counts support this clonotype. V is TRBV4-3 and J is TRBJ1-2; 7 bases fit TRBD1. The V gene end was trimmed by 0 bases and the J gene end by 8 bases; junction bases not matched to a gene: 3. The CDR3 is 13 residues long. Germline lookup yields CDR1 LGHNA and CDR2 YSLEER. DNA for the CDR3: TGCGCCAGCAGCCAAGACAGGGGGGGAGGCTACACCTTC. This sequence encodes CASSQDRGGGYTF.

The chain has TRBV12-3 or TRBV12-4 and TRBJ1-1; 7 bases map to TRBD1. There are 14 residues in the CDR3. V lost 1 base and J lost 11; bases outside the gene matches: 10. CDR3 bases: TGTGCCAGCAGTTTAGAAGTACAGGGGAGTGGTGCTTTCTTT. Amino acids: CASSLEVQGSGAFF.

CDR3 in DNA: TGTGCCAGCAGCTCGGCGGGGACTAGCGGGAGGGATACGCAGTATTTT. It yields the protein CASSSAGTSGRDTQYF. The chain employs TRBV5-6 and TRBJ2-3; 15 positions match TRBD2. Germline-derived CDR1 and CDR2 are SGHDT and YYEEEE. The CDR3 sequence is 16 residues long. The V gene end was trimmed by 3 bases and the J gene end by 6 bases; junction bases not matched to a gene: 5.

This clonotype was observed at least ten times. In DNA, the CDR3 is TGCAGTGCTACGTCCCCAGGGGTAGGGCAAGAGACCCAGTACTTC. Protein product: CSATSPGVGQETQYF. The rearrangement joins TRBV20-1 to TRBJ2-5; D is perhaps TRBD1 (6 bases). The CDR3 covers 15 residues. With 4 bases removed from V and 2 bases from J, the gap between germline ends came to 17 bases. Germline CDR1 reads DFQATT; CDR2 reads SNEGSKA (reference sequence).

V gene TRBV7-2 combines with J gene TRBJ2-5, with D perhaps TRBD2 (5 bases). In germline, CDR1 is SGHTA, CDR2 FQGNSA. The CDR3 sequence is 14 residues long. Trimming removed 4 bases at V and 5 bases at J, with 14 bases between. The chain's CDR3 is CASSSRLASETQYF. CDR3 in DNA: TGTGCCAGCAGCTCCCGTCTAGCTAGTGAGACCCAGTACTTC.

This clonotype turned up a few times. V usage is TRBV18 and J usage is TRBJ1-4; D not resolved. Per the germline V gene, CDR1 is KGHSH and CDR2 is LQKENI. Between the trimmed V and J ends, which lost 3 bases and 8 bases, there was a span of 13 bases. The CDR3 contains 14 residues. The CDR3 DNA reads as TGTGCCAGCTCACCCGAGGCAGTACGGGAAAAACTGTTTTTT. As protein: CASSPEAVREKLFF.

The rearrangement joins TRBV7-2 to TRBJ1-5; D ambiguous. This CDR3 contains 15 residues. CDR1 is SGHTA and CDR2 is FQGNSA in the germline V gene. V was clipped by 5 bases and J by 0 bases, with 11 bases between them. This CDR3 reads CASSQTQYSNQPQHF. CDR3 in DNA: TGTGCCAGCAGCCAAACTCAATATAGCAATCAGCCCCAGCATTTT.

This clonotype has at least ten counts. The CDR3 loop reads CASSLALGTGELFF. The DNA for the CDR3 is TGTGCCAGCAGCTTAGCGTTGGGCACCGGGGAGCTGTTTTTT. The chain joins TRBV11-2 to TRBJ2-2; D uncertain. The CDR3 runs 14 residues. The V and J ends lost 1 base and 4 bases respectively, with 7 bases between them. From germline, CDR1 is SGHAT and CDR2 FQNNGV.

This sequence joins TRBV12-3 or TRBV12-4 and TRBJ2-5; possible D gene TRBD2, 7 bases. The CDR3 is made up of 13 amino acids. Between the trimmed V and J ends, which lost 6 bases and 5 bases, there was a span of 13 bases. For the CDR3, the DNA is TGTGCCAGCAGAGGGGGGGGCCCGGAGACCCAGTACTTC. The encoded protein is CASRGGGPETQYF.

The V call is TRBV7-8, the J call TRBJ1-4; D is undetermined. The CDR3 is 17 amino acids. The germline gives CDR1 SGHVS, CDR2 FQNEAQ. Between the trimmed V and J ends, which lost 0 bases and 0 bases, there was a span of 11 bases. CDR3 coding DNA: TGTGCCAGCAGCTTAGCGACTGGACGTACAACTAATGAAAAACTGTTTTTT. The encoded protein is CASSLATGRTTNEKLFF.

This clonotype appeared a few times. V is TRBV6-5 and J is TRBJ2-2; either TRBD1 or TRBD2 may fit D (6 bases each). Germline CDR1 is MNHEY and CDR2 is SVGAGI. The CDR3 totals 15 residues. With 4 bases removed from V and 6 bases from J, the gap between germline ends came to 15 bases. The CDR3 bases are TGTGCCAGCAGTTCCACCGGGGGCTTATCCGGGGAGCTGTTTTTT. This sequence encodes CASSSTGGLSGELFF.

The chain combines TRBV27 with TRBJ2-3, with 11 bases aligning to TRBD2. The CDR3 has 19 residues. Per germline, CDR1 MNHEY and CDR2 SMNVEV (reference sequence). The ends lost 6 bases at V and 4 bases at J; junction bases unmatched: 18. The DNA of the CDR3 is TGTGCCAGCAGCCCACAGGGGACTAGCGGAGGAGTGTCGGCAGATACGCAGTATTTT. Translation gives CASSPQGTSGGVSADTQYF.

There are many counts of this clonotype. This sequence joins TRBV20-1 and TRBJ2-1; 10 positions agree with TRBD1. CDR1 and CDR2 (germline): DFQATT, SNEGSKA (reference sequence). The CDR3 has 16 residues. The junction had 8 bases not matched to a gene; V was cut back by 2 bases and J by 4 bases. The CDR3 here is CSARPGQGIGYNEQFF. The CDR3, as DNA: TGCAGTGCTAGACCGGGACAGGGGATCGGTTACAATGAGCAGTTCTTC.

There are many counts of this clonotype. The genes are TRBV7-2 and TRBJ2-7; a possible D gene is TRBD2 (6 bases). Germline CDR1 SGHTA, CDR2 FQGNSA. The germline V and J ends were trimmed by 4 bases and 3 bases, with 13 bases remaining between them. The CDR3 has 14 amino acids. CDR3 in DNA: TGTGCCAGCAGCTATGGGACTCGCTACTACGAGCAGTACTTC. Protein: CASSYGTRYYEQYF. The entire variable domain, with the rest obtained from reference TRBV7-2 and TRBJ2-7, is as follows: GAGVSQSPSNKVTEKGKDVELRCDPISGHTALYWYRQSLGQGLEFLIYFQGNSAPDKSGLPSDRFSAERTGGSVSTLTIQRTQQEDSAVYLCASSYGTRYYEQYFGPGTRLTVT.

The gene calls are TRBV2 and TRBJ2-7; D not certain. The CDR3 extends over 14 amino acids. Germline lookup yields CDR1 SNHLY and CDR2 FYNNEI. Trimming took 3 bases from V and 3 from J, leaving 12 bases between them. The CDR3 sequence is CASSELKRYYEQYF. The CDR3 nucleotides are TGTGCCAGCAGTGAGCTTAAGAGGTACTACGAGCAGTACTTC.

The J gene is TRBJ2-2, the V gene TRBV20-1, with 13 bases that match TRBD2. This CDR3 region has 16 residues. CDR1 DFQATT and CDR2 SNEGSKA come from the germline V gene (reference sequence). V trimming: 6 bases; J trimming: 4 bases; junction bases outside the gene matches: 8. Here the CDR3 reads CSARTSGSRGTGELFF. CDR3 bases: TGCAGTGCCAGGACTAGCGGGAGTCGTGGCACCGGGGAGCTGTTTTTT.

This sequence joins TRBV11-2 and TRBJ2-2; 7 bases line up with TRBD1. CDR3 length equals 15 residues. Germline values: CDR1 SGHAT, CDR2 FQNNGV. V trimming: 5 bases; J trimming: 7 bases; junction bases outside the gene matches: 10. The CDR3 protein is CASSVDRQHLGELFF. DNA of the CDR3: TGTGCCAGCAGCGTGGACAGGCAGCACCTCGGGGAGCTGTTTTTT.

This clonotype was seen only a few times. This sequence joins TRBV5-1 and TRBJ2-3; unclear D gene. Per the germline V gene, CDR1 is SGHRS and CDR2 is YFSETQ. V lost 2 bases, J lost 0 bases, and 13 bases lay in between. The CDR3 length is 16 residues. The CDR3 is CASSLPAASSTDTQYF. The CDR3 DNA reads as TGCGCCAGCAGCTTACCGGCAGCCTCTAGCACAGATACGCAGTATTTT.

The chain links TRBV6-1 to TRBJ2-4, with no clear D. Germline CDR1 and CDR2: MNHNS and SASEGT. The CDR3 runs to 15 residues. Trimming left V 4 bases short and J 0 bases short, with 10 bases between. The DNA for the CDR3 is TGTGCCAGCAGTGGTGAAAGCCTAGCCAAAAACATTCAGTACTTC. The encoded protein is CASSGESLAKNIQYF.

This clonotype has at least ten counts. This chain connects TRBV28 to TRBJ2-3; a weak D match, TRBD2 (6 bases). V dropped 5 bases and J dropped 3 bases, with 12 bases sitting between them. This CDR3 contains 14 residues. Germline CDR1 and CDR2: MDHEN and SYDVKM. This CDR3 is CASSPGSGTDTQYF. CDR3 coding DNA: TGTGCCAGCAGTCCCGGGAGTGGAACAGATACGCAGTATTTT.

This clonotype was recorded a few times. The J gene is TRBJ2-7, the V gene TRBV20-1; no firm D call. The ends were cut back, 1 base at V and 3 bases at J, with 10 bases in the middle. The CDR3 totals 13 residues. Germline V gene lookup returns CDR1 DFQATT and CDR2 SNEGSKA (reference sequence). The CDR3 loop is CSARGAGDYEQYF. Here the CDR3 DNA reads TGCAGTGCTAGAGGGGCAGGCGACTACGAGCAGTACTTC.

Ten or more counts support this clonotype. The gene calls are TRBV12-3 or TRBV12-4 and TRBJ2-7; D is unclear. This CDR3 region has 13 residues. V lost 5 bases and J lost 8, with 16 bases in between. CDR3 residues: CASSPNWWMQQYF. In nucleotides, the CDR3 is TGTGCCAGCAGTCCGAATTGGTGGATGCAGCAGTACTTC.

In this sample, this clonotype turned up many times. The V and J genes are TRBV12-3 or TRBV12-4 and TRBJ2-1, with D tentatively TRBD2 (5 bases). The CDR3 consists of 15 residues. V was cut by 5 bases and J by 0 bases, with 11 bases left in between. CDR3 region: CASSDYPSSYNEQFF. The CDR3 DNA reads as TGTGCCAGCAGTGACTACCCCAGCTCCTACAATGAGCAGTTCTTC.

This clonotype turned up a few times. The chain carries TRBV7-9 and TRBJ1-1; the D is unclear. The CDR3 contains 13 residues. CDR1 is SEHNR, CDR2 FQNEAQ, per germline (reference sequence). V lost 3 bases and J 6 bases, leaving 11 bases between the germline ends. CDR3 sequence (DNA): TGTGCCAGCAGCTTGAGAAACTACGCTGAAGCTTTCTTT. The encoded protein is CASSLRNYAEAFF.